Below, one T cell receptor beta chain is given with its context. Its antigen is unidentified. This sample stems from a study of T cells after posttransplantation cyclophosphamide. Study results and caveats: Tissue-infiltrating T cells from skin or gut overlapped little with blood T cells. Recipient CMV seropositivity and CMV reactivation strongly tracked TRB clonality. Later post-transplant blood repertoires were often dominated by donor CD8+ memory clones.

Profiled with immunoSEQ multiplex PCR; TCRdb holds only in-frame clones, not every one. The sample shows 20,000 to 25,000 clones, 73% of them seen only once. Trimming removed 0 bases at V and 0 bases at J, with 7 bases between. The CDR3 contains 15 residues. The germline V gene encodes CDR1 SGHTS and CDR2 YDEGEE. This related bone marrow graft donor gave peripheral blood on the day of marrow donation. The material sequenced was memory CD4+ T cells sorted from PBMCs. This chain connects TRBV5-8 to TRBJ2-1; D remains unclear. This TCR was sampled from a woman aged 60-75 years in good health, CMV-negative, and a related stem cell transplant donor. CDR3 in amino acids: CASSLGLSSYNEQFF. CDR3 bases: TGTGCCAGCAGCTTGGGACTTAGCTCCTACAATGAGCAGTTCTTC.